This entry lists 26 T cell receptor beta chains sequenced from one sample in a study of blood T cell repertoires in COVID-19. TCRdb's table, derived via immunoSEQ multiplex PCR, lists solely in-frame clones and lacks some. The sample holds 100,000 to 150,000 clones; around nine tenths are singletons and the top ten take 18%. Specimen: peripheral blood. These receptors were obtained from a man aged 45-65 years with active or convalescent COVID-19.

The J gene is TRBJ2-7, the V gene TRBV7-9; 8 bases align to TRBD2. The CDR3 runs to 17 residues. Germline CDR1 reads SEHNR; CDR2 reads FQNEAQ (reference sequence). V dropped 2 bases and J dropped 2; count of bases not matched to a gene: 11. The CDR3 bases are TGTGCCAGCAGCTTAAACCCTCATAGCGGGAACCCCTACGAGCAGTACTTC. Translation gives CASSLNPHSGNPYEQYF.

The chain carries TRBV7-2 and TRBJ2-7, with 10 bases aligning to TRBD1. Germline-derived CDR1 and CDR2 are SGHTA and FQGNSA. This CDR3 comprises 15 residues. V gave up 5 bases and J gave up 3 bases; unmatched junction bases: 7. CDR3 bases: TGTGCCAGCAGCCGTCCCGGGACAGGGGACTACGAGCAGTACTTC. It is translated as CASSRPGTGDYEQYF.

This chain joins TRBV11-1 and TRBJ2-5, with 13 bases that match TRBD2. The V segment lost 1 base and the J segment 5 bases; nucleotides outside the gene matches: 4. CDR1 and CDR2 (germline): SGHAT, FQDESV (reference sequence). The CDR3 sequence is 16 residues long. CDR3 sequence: CASSLGTSGSTETQYF. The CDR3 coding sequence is TGTGCCAGCAGCTTAGGGACTAGCGGGAGTACGGAGACCCAGTACTTC.

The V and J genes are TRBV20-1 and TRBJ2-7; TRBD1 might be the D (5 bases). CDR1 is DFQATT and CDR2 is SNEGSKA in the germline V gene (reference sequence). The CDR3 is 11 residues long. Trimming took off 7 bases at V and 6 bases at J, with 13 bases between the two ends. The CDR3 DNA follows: TGCAGTGTGGCCAGGGCTTCCGAGCAGTACTTC. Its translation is CSVARASEQYF.

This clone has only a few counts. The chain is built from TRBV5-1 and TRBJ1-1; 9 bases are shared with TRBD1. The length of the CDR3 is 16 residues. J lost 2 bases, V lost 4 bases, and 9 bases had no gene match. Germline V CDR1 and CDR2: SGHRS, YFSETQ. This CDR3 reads CASSRRPTGGNTEAFF. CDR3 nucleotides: TGCGCCAGCAGCCGTAGACCGACAGGGGGTAACACTGAAGCTTTCTTT.

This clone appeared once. The CDR3 DNA follows: TGTGCCAGCAGCTTAGCGCCTAGGACTAGTACCTACAATGAGCAGTTCTTC. This translates into CASSLAPRTSTYNEQFF. V gene TRBV7-7 combines with J gene TRBJ2-1, with TRBD2 matching over 7 bases. This CDR3 has 17 residues. V shed 0 bases, J shed 2 bases, and the junction held 7 bases outside the gene matches. Looked up from germline, CDR1 is SSHAT and CDR2 is FNYEAQ (reference sequence).

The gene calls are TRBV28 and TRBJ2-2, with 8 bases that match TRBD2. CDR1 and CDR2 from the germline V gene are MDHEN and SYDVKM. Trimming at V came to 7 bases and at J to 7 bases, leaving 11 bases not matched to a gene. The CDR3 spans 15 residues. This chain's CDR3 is CASTQSGSGFGELFF. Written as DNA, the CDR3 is TGTGCCAGCACCCAAAGCGGGAGTGGGTTCGGGGAGCTGTTTTTT.

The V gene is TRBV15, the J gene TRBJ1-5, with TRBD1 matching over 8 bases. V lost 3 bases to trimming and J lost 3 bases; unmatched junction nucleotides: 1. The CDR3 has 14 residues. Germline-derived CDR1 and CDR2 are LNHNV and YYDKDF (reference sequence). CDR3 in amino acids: CATSRTGDNQPQHF. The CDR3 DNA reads TGTGCCACCAGCAGGACAGGGGACAATCAGCCCCAGCATTTT.

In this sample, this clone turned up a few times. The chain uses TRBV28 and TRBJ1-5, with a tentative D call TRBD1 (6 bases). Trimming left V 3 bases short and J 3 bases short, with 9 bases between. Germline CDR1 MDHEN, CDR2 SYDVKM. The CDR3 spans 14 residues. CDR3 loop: CASSLWTANQPQHF. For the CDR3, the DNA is TGTGCCAGCAGTTTGTGGACAGCCAATCAGCCCCAGCATTTT.

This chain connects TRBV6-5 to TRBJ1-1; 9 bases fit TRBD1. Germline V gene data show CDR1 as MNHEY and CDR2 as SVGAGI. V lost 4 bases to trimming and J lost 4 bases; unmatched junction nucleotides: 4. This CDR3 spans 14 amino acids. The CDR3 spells CASSWDREGTEAFF. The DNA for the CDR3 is TGTGCCAGCAGTTGGGACAGGGAGGGCACTGAAGCTTTCTTT.

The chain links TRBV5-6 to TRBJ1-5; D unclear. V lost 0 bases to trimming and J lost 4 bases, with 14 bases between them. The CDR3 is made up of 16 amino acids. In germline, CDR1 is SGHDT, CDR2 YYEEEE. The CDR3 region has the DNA TGTGCCAGCAGCTTGGAGGGATCCGGGAGAAATCAGCCCCAGCATTTT. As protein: CASSLEGSGRNQPQHF.

CDR3 in DNA: TGCAGCGCCCGGTTAGTAAACATTCAGTACTTC. Translation: CSARLVNIQYF. The rearrangement uses TRBV29-1 and TRBJ2-4; no clear D. Trimming stripped 7 bases from V and 6 bases from J, with 10 bases between. CDR1 and CDR2 (germline): SQVTM, ANQGSEA. CDR3 size: 11 residues. The whole variable domain, remainder taken from reference TRBV29-1 and TRBJ2-4, is SAVISQKPSRDICQRGTSLTIQCQVDSQVTMMFWYRQQPGQSLTLIATANQGSEATYESGFVIDKFPISRPNLTFSTLTVSNMSPEDSSIYLCSARLVNIQYFGAGTRLSVL.

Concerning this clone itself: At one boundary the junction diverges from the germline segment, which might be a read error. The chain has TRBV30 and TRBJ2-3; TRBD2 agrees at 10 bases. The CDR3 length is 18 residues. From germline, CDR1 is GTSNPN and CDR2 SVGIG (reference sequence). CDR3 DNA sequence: TGTGTCTGGAGTGTACGATTAGCGGGGGGTCCGAAGGGAGTAGAGCAGTATTTT. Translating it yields CVWSVRLAGGPKGVEQYF.

CDR3 in amino acids: CASSQGEAGRAALSDEQFF. The CDR3 DNA follows: TGTGCCAGCAGCCAAGGTGAGGCAGGGAGGGCAGCCCTAAGCGATGAGCAGTTCTTC. The rearrangement uses TRBV4-2 and TRBJ2-1; 7 nucleotides line up with TRBD2. Germline V gene sequence: CDR1 LGHNA, CDR2 YNFKEQ. The junction had 20 bases not matched to a gene; V was cut back by 1 base and J by 8 bases. The length of the CDR3 is 19 residues.

Here the CDR3 reads CASSLGVSGANVLTF. CDR3 sequence (DNA): TGTGCCAGCAGCTTAGGAGTCTCTGGGGCCAACGTCCTGACTTTC. The chain combines TRBV11-2 with TRBJ2-6; the D is unclear. This CDR3 region has 15 residues. Per the germline V gene, CDR1 is SGHAT and CDR2 is FQNNGV. V was trimmed by 1 base and J by 0 bases, leaving 4 bases between them.

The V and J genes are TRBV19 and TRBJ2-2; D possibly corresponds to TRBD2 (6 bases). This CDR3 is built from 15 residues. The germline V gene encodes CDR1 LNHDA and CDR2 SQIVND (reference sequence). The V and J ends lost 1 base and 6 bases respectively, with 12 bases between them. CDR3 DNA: TGTGCCAGTAGTATAGGTAGACTAGATTCCGGGGAGCTGTTTTTT. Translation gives CASSIGRLDSGELFF.

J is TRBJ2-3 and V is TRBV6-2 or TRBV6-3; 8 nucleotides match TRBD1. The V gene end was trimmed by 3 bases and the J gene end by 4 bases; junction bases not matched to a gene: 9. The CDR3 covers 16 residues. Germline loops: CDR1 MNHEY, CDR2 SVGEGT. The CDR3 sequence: CASSYHRGDSSDTQYF. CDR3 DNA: TGTGCCAGCAGTTATCACAGGGGGGATTCGTCAGATACGCAGTATTTT.

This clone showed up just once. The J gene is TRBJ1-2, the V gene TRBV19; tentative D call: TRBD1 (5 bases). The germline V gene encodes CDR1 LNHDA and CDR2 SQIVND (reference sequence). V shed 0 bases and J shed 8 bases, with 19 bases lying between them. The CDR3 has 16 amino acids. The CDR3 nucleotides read TGTGCCAGTAGTATAGAGGGGCCAGAAAAGATCGGGGGCTACACCTTC. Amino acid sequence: CASSIEGPEKIGGYTF.

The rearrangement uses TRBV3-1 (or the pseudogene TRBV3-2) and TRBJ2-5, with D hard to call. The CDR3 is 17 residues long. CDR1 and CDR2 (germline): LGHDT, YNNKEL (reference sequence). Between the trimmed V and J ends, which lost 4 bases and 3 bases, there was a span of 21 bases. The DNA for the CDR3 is TGTGCCAGCAGCCCCTCTAGGATCCAAAGTTTAGAAGAGACCCAGTACTTC. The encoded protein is CASSPSRIQSLEETQYF.

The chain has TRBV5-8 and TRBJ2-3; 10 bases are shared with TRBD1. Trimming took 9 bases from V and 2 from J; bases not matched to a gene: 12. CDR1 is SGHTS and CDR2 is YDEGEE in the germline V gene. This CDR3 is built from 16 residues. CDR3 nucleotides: TGTGCCACCAACCTGGGGACAGGGGATTACACAGATACGCAGTATTTT. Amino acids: CATNLGTGDYTDTQYF. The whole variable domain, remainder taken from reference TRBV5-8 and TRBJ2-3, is EAGVTQSPTHLIKTRGQQATLRCSPISGHTSVYWYQQALGLGLQFLLWYDEGEERNRGNFPPRFSGRQFPNYSSELNVNALELEDSALYLCATNLGTGDYTDTQYFGPGTRLTVL.

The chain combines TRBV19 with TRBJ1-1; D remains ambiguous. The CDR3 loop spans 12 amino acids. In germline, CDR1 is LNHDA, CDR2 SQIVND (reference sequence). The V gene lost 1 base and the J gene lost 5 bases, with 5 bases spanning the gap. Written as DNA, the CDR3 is TGTGCCAGTAGTATAGGGAGGACTGAAGCTTTCTTT. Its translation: CASSIGRTEAFF.

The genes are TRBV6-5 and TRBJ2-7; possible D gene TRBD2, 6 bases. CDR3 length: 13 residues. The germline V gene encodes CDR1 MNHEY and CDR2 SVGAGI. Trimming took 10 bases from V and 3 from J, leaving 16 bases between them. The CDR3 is CATRRGIGYEQYF. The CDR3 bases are TGTGCCACGCGGAGGGGAATCGGCTACGAGCAGTACTTC.

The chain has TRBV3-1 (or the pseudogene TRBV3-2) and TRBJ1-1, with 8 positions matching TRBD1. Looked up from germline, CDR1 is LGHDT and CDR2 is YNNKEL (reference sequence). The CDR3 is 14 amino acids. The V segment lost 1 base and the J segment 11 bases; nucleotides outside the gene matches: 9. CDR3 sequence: CASSQGEGTGGAFF. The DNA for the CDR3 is TGTGCCAGCAGCCAAGGTGAGGGGACAGGCGGTGCTTTCTTT.

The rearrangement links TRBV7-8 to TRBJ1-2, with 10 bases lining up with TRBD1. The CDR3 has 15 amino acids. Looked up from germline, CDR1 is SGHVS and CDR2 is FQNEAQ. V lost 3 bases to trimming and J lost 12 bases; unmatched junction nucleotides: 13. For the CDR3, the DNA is TGTGCCAGCAGCTTCGCCGGGACAGGGGTTGGTTTGAACACCTTC. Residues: CASSFAGTGVGLNTF.

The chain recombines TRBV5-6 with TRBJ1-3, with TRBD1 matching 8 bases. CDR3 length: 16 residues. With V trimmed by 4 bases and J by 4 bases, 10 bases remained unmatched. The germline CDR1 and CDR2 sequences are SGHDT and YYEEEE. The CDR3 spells CASSPQTGVAGNTIYF. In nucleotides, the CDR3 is TGTGCCAGCAGCCCCCAGACAGGGGTTGCAGGAAACACCATATATTTT.

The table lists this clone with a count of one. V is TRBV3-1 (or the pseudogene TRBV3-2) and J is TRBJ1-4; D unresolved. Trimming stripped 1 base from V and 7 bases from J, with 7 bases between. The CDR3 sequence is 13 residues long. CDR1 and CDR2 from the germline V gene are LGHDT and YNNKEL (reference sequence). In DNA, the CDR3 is TGTGCCAGCAGCCAAGGTCCGGTTGAAAAACTGTTTTTT. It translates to CASSQGPVEKLFF.